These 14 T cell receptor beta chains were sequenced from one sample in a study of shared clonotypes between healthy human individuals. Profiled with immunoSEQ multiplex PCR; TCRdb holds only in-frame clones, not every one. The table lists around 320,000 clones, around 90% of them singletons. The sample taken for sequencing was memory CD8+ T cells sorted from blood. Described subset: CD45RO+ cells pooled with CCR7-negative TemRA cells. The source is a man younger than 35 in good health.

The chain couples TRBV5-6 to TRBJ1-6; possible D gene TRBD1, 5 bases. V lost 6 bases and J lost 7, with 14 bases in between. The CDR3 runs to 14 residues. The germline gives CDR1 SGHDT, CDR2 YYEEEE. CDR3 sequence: CASTLRENNSPLHF. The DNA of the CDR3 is TGTGCCAGCACCCTCAGGGAGAACAATTCACCCCTCCACTTT.

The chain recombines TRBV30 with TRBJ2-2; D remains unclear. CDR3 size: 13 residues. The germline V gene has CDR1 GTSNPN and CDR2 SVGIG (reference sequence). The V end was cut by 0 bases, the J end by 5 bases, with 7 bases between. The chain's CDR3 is CAWSVGPTGELFF. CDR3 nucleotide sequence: TGTGCCTGGAGTGTAGGACCTACCGGGGAGCTGTTTTTT. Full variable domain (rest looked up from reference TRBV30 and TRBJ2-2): SQTIHQWPATLVQPVGSPLSLECTVEGTSNPNLYWYRQAAGRGLQLLFYSVGIGQISSEVPQNLSASRPQDRQFILSSKKLLLSDSGFYLCAWSVGPTGELFFGEGSRLTVL.

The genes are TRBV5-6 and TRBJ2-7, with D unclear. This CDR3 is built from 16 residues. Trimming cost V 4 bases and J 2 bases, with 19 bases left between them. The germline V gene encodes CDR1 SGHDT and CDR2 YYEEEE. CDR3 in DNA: TGTGCCAGCAGCCTGGGCGACCAACTGGGCCCCTACGAGCAGTACTTC. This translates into CASSLGDQLGPYEQYF.

The CDR3 DNA follows: TGTGCCAGCAGCTTAGAAGTCGGCGGAGAAGGGACCCAGTACTTC. As protein: CASSLEVGGEGTQYF. The chain uses TRBV7-8 and TRBJ2-5; no clear D. Germline V gene data show CDR1 as SGHVS and CDR2 as FQNEAQ. The CDR3 length is 15 residues. Trimming cost V 1 base and J 7 bases, with 16 bases left between them.

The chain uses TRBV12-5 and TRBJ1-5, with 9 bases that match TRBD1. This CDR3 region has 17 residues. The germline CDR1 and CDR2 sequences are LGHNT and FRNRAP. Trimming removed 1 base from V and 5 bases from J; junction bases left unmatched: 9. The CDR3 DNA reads TGTGCTAGTGGTTTGGCCTTGGACAGGGGCGGCGATCAGCCCCAGCATTTT. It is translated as CASGLALDRGGDQPQHF.

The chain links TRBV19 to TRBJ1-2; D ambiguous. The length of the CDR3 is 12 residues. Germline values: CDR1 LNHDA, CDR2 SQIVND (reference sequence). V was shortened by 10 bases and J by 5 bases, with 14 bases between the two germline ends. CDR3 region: CATSQSQYGYTF. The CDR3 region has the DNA TGTGCCACCTCTCAATCCCAATATGGCTACACCTTC. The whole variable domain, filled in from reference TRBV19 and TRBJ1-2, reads DGGITQSPKYLFRKEGQNVTLSCEQNLNHDAMYWYRQDPGQGLRLIYYSQIVNDFQKGDIAEGYSVSREKKESFPLTVTSAQKNPTAFYLCATSQSQYGYTFGSGTRLTVV.

CDR3 nucleotide sequence: TGTGCCAGCAGTTACTTCGTAGCGGGACACAATGAGCAGTTCTTC. As protein: CASSYFVAGHNEQFF. The rearrangement links TRBV6-5 to TRBJ2-1, with 8 positions matching TRBD2. CDR1 and CDR2 from the germline V gene are MNHEY and SVGAGI. This CDR3 has 15 residues. Losses at the gene ends were 1 base for V and 5 bases for J; bases not matched to a gene: 4.

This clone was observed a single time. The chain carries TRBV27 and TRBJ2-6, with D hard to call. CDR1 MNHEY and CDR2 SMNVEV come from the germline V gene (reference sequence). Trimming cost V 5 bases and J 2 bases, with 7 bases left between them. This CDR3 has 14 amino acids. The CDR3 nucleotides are TGTGCCAGCAGTGCCGAAGCTGGGGCCAACGTCCTGACTTTC. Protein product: CASSAEAGANVLTF.

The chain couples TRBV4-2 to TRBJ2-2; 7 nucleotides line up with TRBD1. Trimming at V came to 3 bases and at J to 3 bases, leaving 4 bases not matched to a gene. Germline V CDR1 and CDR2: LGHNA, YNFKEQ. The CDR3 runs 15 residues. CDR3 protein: CASSHAGTDTGELFF. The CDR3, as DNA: TGTGCCAGCAGCCACGCCGGGACAGACACCGGGGAGCTGTTTTTT.

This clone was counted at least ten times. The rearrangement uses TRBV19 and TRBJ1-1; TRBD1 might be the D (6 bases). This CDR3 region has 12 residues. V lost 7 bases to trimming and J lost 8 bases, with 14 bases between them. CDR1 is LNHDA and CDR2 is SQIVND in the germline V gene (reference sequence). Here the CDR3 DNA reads TGTGCCAGTACCCTTCGGGGGACAGAAGCTTTCTTT. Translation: CASTLRGTEAFF. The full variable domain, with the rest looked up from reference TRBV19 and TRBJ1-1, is DGGITQSPKYLFRKEGQNVTLSCEQNLNHDAMYWYRQDPGQGLRLIYYSQIVNDFQKGDIAEGYSVSREKKESFPLTVTSAQKNPTAFYLCASTLRGTEAFFGQGTRLTVV.

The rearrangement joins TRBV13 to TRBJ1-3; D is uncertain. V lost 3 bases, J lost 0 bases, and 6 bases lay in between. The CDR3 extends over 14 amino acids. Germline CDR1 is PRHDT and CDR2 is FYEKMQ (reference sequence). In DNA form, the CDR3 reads TGTGCCAGCAGCTTGGACGGCTCTGGAAACACCATATATTTT. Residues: CASSLDGSGNTIYF.

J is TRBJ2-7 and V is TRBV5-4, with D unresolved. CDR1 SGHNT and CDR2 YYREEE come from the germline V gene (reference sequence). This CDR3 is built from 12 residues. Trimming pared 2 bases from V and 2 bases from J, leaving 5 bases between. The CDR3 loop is CASSFAAYEQYF. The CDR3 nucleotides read TGTGCCAGCAGCTTTGCAGCCTACGAGCAGTACTTC. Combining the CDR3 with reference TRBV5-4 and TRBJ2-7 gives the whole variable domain ETGVTQSPTHLIKTRGQQVTLRCSSQSGHNTVSWYQQALGQGPQFIFQYYREEENGRGNFPPRFSGLQFPNYSSELNVNALELDDSALYLCASSFAAYEQYFGPGTRLTVT.

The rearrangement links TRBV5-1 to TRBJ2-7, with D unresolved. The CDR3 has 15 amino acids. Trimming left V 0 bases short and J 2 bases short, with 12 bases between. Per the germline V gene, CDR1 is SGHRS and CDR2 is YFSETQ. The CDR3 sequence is CASSLVGIAPYEQYF. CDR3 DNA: TGCGCCAGCAGCTTGGTGGGAATAGCACCCTACGAGCAGTACTTC.

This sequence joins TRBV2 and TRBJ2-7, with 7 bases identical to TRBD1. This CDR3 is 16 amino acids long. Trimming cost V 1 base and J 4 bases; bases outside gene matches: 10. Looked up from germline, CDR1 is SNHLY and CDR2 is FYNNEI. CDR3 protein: CASSEVTGDGLYEQYF. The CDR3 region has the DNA TGTGCCAGCAGTGAAGTAACAGGGGACGGCCTTTACGAGCAGTACTTC.